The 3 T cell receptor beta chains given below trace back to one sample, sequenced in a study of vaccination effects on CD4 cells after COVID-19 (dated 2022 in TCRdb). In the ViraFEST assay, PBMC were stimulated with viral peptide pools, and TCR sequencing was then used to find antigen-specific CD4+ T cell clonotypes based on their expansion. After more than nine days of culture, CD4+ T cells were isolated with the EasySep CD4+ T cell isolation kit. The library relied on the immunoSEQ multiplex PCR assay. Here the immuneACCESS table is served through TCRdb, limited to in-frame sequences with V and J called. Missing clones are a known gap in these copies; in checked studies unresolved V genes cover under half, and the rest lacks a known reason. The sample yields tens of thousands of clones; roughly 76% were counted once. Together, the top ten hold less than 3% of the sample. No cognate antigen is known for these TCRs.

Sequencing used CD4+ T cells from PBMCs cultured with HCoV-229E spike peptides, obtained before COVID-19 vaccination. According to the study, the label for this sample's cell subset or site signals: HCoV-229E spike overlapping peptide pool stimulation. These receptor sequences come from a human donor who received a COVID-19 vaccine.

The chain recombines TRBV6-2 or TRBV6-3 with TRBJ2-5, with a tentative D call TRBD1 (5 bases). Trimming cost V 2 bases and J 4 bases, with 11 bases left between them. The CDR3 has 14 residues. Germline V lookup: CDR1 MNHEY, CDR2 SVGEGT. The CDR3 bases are TGTGCCAGCAGTTACGGGAATAGGGGAGAGACCCAGTACTTC. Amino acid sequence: CASSYGNRGETQYF.

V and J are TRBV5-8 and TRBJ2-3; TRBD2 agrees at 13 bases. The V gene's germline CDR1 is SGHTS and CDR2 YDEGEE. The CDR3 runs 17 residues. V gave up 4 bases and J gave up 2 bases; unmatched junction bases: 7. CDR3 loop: CASSPGLAGAFTDTQYF. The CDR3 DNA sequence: TGTGCCAGCAGCCCTGGACTAGCGGGGGCGTTCACAGATACGCAGTATTTT.

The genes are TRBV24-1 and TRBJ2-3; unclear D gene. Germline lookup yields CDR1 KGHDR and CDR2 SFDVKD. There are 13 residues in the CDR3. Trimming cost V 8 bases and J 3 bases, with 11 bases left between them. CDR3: CATTPRDTDTQYF. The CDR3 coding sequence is TGTGCCACCACCCCCCGTGATACAGATACGCAGTATTTT.